This T cell receptor (beta chain) was captured in a study of cytomegalovirus exposure and HLA in healthy donors. Study-level findings and limits: According to an earlier analysis, most TCR beta V segments yielded productive rearrangements about 90% or about 30% of the time. Analysis was carried out at a later point, and it linked a missense DCLRE1C variant to TCR beta V- and J-gene trimming. Only CMV serostatus was available as immune exposure information.

This clone has only one observation. The antigen remains unidentified. Mismatch with germline at one junction end may stem from a read error. The PCR was carried out with 60 Vbeta primers and 13 Jbeta primers. The method was immunoSEQ multiplex PCR; TCRdb's version includes in-frame clones alone and lacks a portion of them. The sample records some 120,000 clones, over 65% being singletons. The germline CDR1 and CDR2 sequences are SGHTA and FQGTGA. This CDR3 has 13 amino acids. Sequences were obtained from PBMCs. This chain joins TRBV7-3 and TRBJ2-7; the D gene is possibly TRBD1 (6 bases). The receptor's source is a man aged 25 to 40 in good health and CMV-seronegative. CDR3 in amino acids: CASSRQDSYEQYF. The DNA for the CDR3 is TGTGCCAGCAGCCGACAGGACTCCTACGAGCAGTACTTT.